The clone carrying this T cell receptor beta chain has a handful of counts. As yet, its antigen is unknown. The entry originates in a study of T cell repertoires in cytomegalovirus infection. On the study more broadly: TCR beta signatures that were public indicated CMV infection and matching HLA type. Whole-study results and caveats: There were carriers of CMV plus the relevant HLA, and cumulative public TCR beta family frequency identified them. The study found HLA-C-restricted CMV-specific TCR beta clonotypes dominating the ex vivo response.

Trimming stripped 0 bases from V and 3 bases from J, with 11 bases between. Per germline, CDR1 SGHRS and CDR2 YFSETQ. This CDR3 is built from 15 residues. TCRdb re-derived calls from the reads in MiXCR, one entry per CDR3 protein. The sample yields around 140,000 distinct CDR3 sequences, roughly 6% seen once. The rearrangement links TRBV5-1 to TRBJ2-3, with D possibly matching TRBD2 (5 bases). The sequenced sample consisted of PBMCs. The TCR comes from a human donor in good health (CMV status not recorded). Some clones in this sample may be carry-over from other donors' samples. The CDR3 spells CASSLDPRRTDTQYF. The CDR3 DNA follows: TGCGCCAGCAGCTTGGACCCCAGGAGGACAGATACGCAGTATTTT. Full variable domain (rest looked up from reference TRBV5-1 and TRBJ2-3): KAGVTQTPRYLIKTRGQQVTLSCSPISGHRSVSWYQQTPGQGLQFLFEYFSETQRNKGNFPGRFSGRQFSNSRSEMNVSTLELGDSALYLCASSLDPRRTDTQYFGPGTRLTVL.